Below, 23 T cell receptor beta chains from the same sample are listed, as sequenced in a study of neoadjuvant anti-PD-1 for oral cavity cancer. The table came from immunoSEQ multiplex PCR; TCRdb's copy has only in-frame clones and leaves some out. The top ten hold roughly 2.1% of the sample, which has roughly 13,000 clones, about 70% seen once. Sequencing used PBMCs, obtained before nivolumab (anti-PD-1) treatment. These receptors were taken from a person aged 35-80 years with oral cavity squamous cell carcinoma.

This clone was recorded a few times. This chain links TRBV19 with TRBJ2-2; the match to TRBD1 covers 11 bases. Germline CDR1 reads LNHDA; CDR2 reads SQIVND (reference sequence). The CDR3 length is 15 residues. Germline trimming cut 6 bases from V and 7 bases from J; bases unmatched to any gene: 7. For the CDR3, the DNA is TGTGCCAGTAGCGAGGGGACAGGGGGTGGCGGGGAGCTGTTTTTT. It translates to CASSEGTGGGGELFF.

V gene TRBV6-6 combines with J gene TRBJ2-3; D call uncertain. The ends were cut back, 6 bases at V and 2 bases at J, with 6 bases in the middle. Germline CDR1 and CDR2: MNHNY and SVGAGI (reference sequence). The CDR3 runs 12 residues. The CDR3 sequence: CASRRITDTQYF. The CDR3 DNA follows: TGTGCCAGCAGAAGAATCACAGATACGCAGTATTTT.

This clone was detected only a few times. The chain is built from TRBV6-5 and TRBJ1-2; tentatively, D is TRBD1 (6 bases). The germline V gene has CDR1 MNHEY and CDR2 SVGAGI. The CDR3 spans 13 residues. V lost 4 bases and J 7 bases, leaving 13 bases between the germline ends. The CDR3 region is CASSSAGVSGYTF. CDR3 sequence (DNA): TGTGCCAGCAGTTCGGCAGGGGTCTCTGGCTACACCTTC.

The chain employs TRBV6-6 and TRBJ2-7, with 7 bases lining up with TRBD1. The germline V gene encodes CDR1 MNHNY and CDR2 SVGAGI (reference sequence). J gave up 7 bases and V 5 bases, and 14 bases lay outside the gene matches. This CDR3 has 15 residues. The DNA for the CDR3 is TGTGCCAGCAGTAAAGGGGCACAGGGGTTTCCTGAGCAGTACTTC. Translating gives CASSKGAQGFPEQYF.

The V gene is TRBV7-3, the J gene TRBJ2-7; 9 nucleotides line up with TRBD1. Germline CDR1 SGHTA, CDR2 FQGTGA. There are 15 residues in the CDR3. The J segment lost 4 bases and the V segment lost 0 bases, leaving 4 bases of the junction unmatched. CDR3 protein: CASSLTGTGLYEQYF. The CDR3 nucleotides read TGTGCCAGCAGCTTAACCGGGACAGGGTTATACGAGCAGTACTTC.

The CDR3, as DNA: TGTGCCAGTAGTATGGATCTAGCGGGGGGGCTAGCCACAGATACGCAGTATTTT. Translated, it gives CASSMDLAGGLATDTQYF. The chain has TRBV19 and TRBJ2-3; 12 positions agree with TRBD2. Germline V gene lookup returns CDR1 LNHDA and CDR2 SQIVND (reference sequence). V lost 3 bases to trimming and J lost 2 bases; unmatched junction nucleotides: 9. The CDR3 totals 18 residues. The whole variable domain, filled in from reference TRBV19 and TRBJ2-3, reads DGGITQSPKYLFRKEGQNVTLSCEQNLNHDAMYWYRQDPGQGLRLIYYSQIVNDFQKGDIAEGYSVSREKKESFPLTVTSAQKNPTAFYLCASSMDLAGGLATDTQYFGPGTRLTVL.

The chain is built from TRBV2 and TRBJ1-5; possible D gene TRBD1, 6 bases. Trimming cost V 5 bases and J 3 bases, with 14 bases left between them. The CDR3 has 15 residues. Germline values: CDR1 SNHLY, CDR2 FYNNEI. The CDR3 DNA reads TGTGCCAGCAGTTTCAGGGGAGGAGACAATCAGCCCCAGCATTTT. This translates into CASSFRGGDNQPQHF.

The chain carries TRBV6-5 and TRBJ1-2; 7 positions match TRBD1. CDR3 length: 14 residues. V dropped 0 bases and J dropped 3; count of bases not matched to a gene: 1. The V gene's germline CDR1 is MNHEY and CDR2 SVGAGI. The DNA for the CDR3 is TGTGCCAGCAGTTACTCGGGACAGTACTATGGCTACACCTTC. Translation gives CASSYSGQYYGYTF.

The chain joins TRBV9 to TRBJ2-2, with TRBD1 matching over 9 bases. Germline CDR1 SGDLS, CDR2 YYNGEE. The V and J ends lost 0 bases and 6 bases, in that order; junction bases with no gene match: 6. The CDR3 consists of 16 residues. CDR3 sequence: CASSVVATGGSGELFF. In DNA form, the CDR3 reads TGTGCCAGCAGCGTAGTGGCGACAGGGGGGTCCGGGGAGCTGTTTTTT.

The chain is built from TRBV12-5 and TRBJ1-2; possibly TRBD1 for D (5 bases). Germline V gene sequence: CDR1 LGHNT, CDR2 FRNRAP. V dropped 7 bases and J dropped 0 bases, with 6 bases sitting between them. This CDR3 spans 12 amino acids. The CDR3, as DNA: TGTGCTAGTGAGGGACCTAACTATGGCTACACCTTC. It encodes CASEGPNYGYTF.

The rearrangement uses TRBV5-1 and TRBJ2-1; 13 bases are a match to TRBD2. The CDR3 is 15 amino acids. V lost 4 bases, J lost 6 bases, and 4 bases stayed unmatched. CDR1 and CDR2 (germline): SGHRS, YFSETQ. This CDR3 is CASSLRTSGSNEQFF. CDR3 DNA sequence: TGCGCCAGCAGCCTCAGGACTAGCGGGAGCAATGAGCAGTTCTTC.

The chain has TRBV7-8 and TRBJ2-2; D gene ambiguous. CDR1 is SGHVS, CDR2 FQNEAQ, per germline. This CDR3 has 12 residues. Between the trimmed V and J ends, which lost 7 bases and 6 bases, there was a span of 9 bases. CDR3 coding DNA: TGTGCCAGCACCCCCCCCTCCGGGGAGCTGTTTTTT. Translation: CASTPPSGELFF.

This clone is deemed medium-sized (0.01 to 0.1%). This chain links TRBV6-6 with TRBJ1-2; possibly TRBD1 for D (5 bases). The CDR3 runs 16 residues. V was cut by 5 bases and J by 4 bases, with 20 bases left in between. Germline V gives CDR1 MNHNY, CDR2 SVGAGI (reference sequence). The CDR3 DNA reads as TGTGCCAGCAGTAAACAGTGGGCCAGGGCGGGCTATGGCTACACCTTC. Translating gives CASSKQWARAGYGYTF.

CDR3 nucleotides: TGTGCCTGGGGACAGCGGAACACTGAAGCTTTCTTT. Its protein is CAWGQRNTEAFF. The rearrangement joins TRBV30 to TRBJ1-1, with D perhaps matching TRBD1 (6 bases). Trimming took off 5 bases at V and 1 base at J, with 8 bases between the two ends. Germline lookup yields CDR1 GTSNPN and CDR2 SVGIG (reference sequence). This CDR3 region has 12 residues.

The chain links TRBV9 to TRBJ1-6; the match to TRBD1 covers 8 bases. Germline CDR1 reads SGDLS; CDR2 reads YYNGEE. The CDR3 has 15 amino acids. Losses at the gene ends were 3 bases for V and 7 bases for J; bases not matched to a gene: 6. The CDR3: CASSETGQGNSPLHF. For the CDR3, the DNA is TGTGCCAGCAGCGAAACCGGACAGGGAAATTCACCCCTCCACTTT.

The chain carries TRBV29-1 and TRBJ1-2; D unclear. The V gene lost 0 bases and the J gene lost 13 bases, with 9 bases spanning the gap. In germline, CDR1 is SQVTM, CDR2 ANQGSEA. This CDR3 is built from 10 residues. The CDR3 protein is CSVEDIGSTF. CDR3 nucleotides: TGCAGCGTTGAAGACATCGGCAGCACCTTC.

The chain couples TRBV19 to TRBJ1-2; D possibly corresponds to TRBD1 (5 bases). Trimming took 6 bases from V and 7 from J, leaving 6 bases between them. The germline CDR1 and CDR2 sequences are LNHDA and SQIVND (reference sequence). This CDR3 spans 10 amino acids. CDR3 residues: CASSQGGYTF. The CDR3 nucleotides read TGTGCCAGTAGCCAGGGTGGCTACACCTTC.

The chain joins TRBV10-3 to TRBJ1-6; tentatively, D is TRBD1 (5 bases). Per germline, CDR1 ENHRY and CDR2 SYGVKD. Trimming left V 0 bases short and J 4 bases short, with 7 bases between. The length of the CDR3 is 15 residues. This chain's CDR3 is CAISESGQYNSPLHF. CDR3 bases: TGTGCCATCAGTGAGTCGGGGCAGTATAATTCACCCCTCCACTTT.

The chain combines TRBV7-6 with TRBJ2-7; perhaps TRBD1 as D (6 bases). The CDR3 runs to 16 residues. Trimming cost V 5 bases and J 1 base, with 18 bases left between them. The germline V gene has CDR1 SGHVS and CDR2 FNYEAQ. CDR3 amino acids: CASSALGAKISYEQYF. The CDR3 nucleotides are TGTGCCAGCAGCGCCTTGGGGGCTAAAATTTCCTACGAGCAGTACTTC.

This rearrangement joins TRBV15 to TRBJ2-2, with D perhaps TRBD1 (6 bases). Looked up from germline, CDR1 is LNHNV and CDR2 is YYDKDF (reference sequence). Trimming pared 0 bases from V and 6 bases from J, leaving 14 bases between. CDR3 length equals 16 residues. The CDR3 spells CATSRDRYRAAGELFF. CDR3 DNA sequence: TGTGCCACCAGCAGAGATCGATACAGGGCTGCCGGGGAGCTGTTTTTT.

A few counts support this clone. This chain links TRBV30 with TRBJ1-4, with D unclear. The CDR3 spans 11 residues. The germline gives CDR1 GTSNPN, CDR2 SVGIG (reference sequence). Trimming stripped 1 base from V and 10 bases from J, with 7 bases between. CDR3 coding DNA: TGTGCCTGGAGTGAAGGAACAAAACTGTTTTTT. Translating it yields CAWSEGTKLFF.

The chain recombines TRBV5-1 with TRBJ2-1, with a weak D call TRBD2 (5 bases). From germline, CDR1 is SGHRS and CDR2 YFSETQ. Deletions cut 0 bases from V and 0 bases from J, with 16 bases between. The CDR3 has 18 amino acids. The CDR3 loop reads CASSLAIAGLISYNEQFF. The CDR3 nucleotides are TGCGCCAGCAGCTTGGCCATTGCCGGACTCATCTCCTACAATGAGCAGTTCTTC.

This clone appeared a single time. The V call is TRBV4-1, the J call TRBJ1-2, with D unresolved. V lost 1 base and J lost 4, with 4 bases in between. The CDR3 is 12 amino acids. Germline V gene lookup returns CDR1 MGHRA and CDR2 YSYEKL. In DNA, the CDR3 is TGCGCCAGCAGCCAAGCGAGCTATGGCTACACCTTC. Translation: CASSQASYGYTF.